This T cell receptor beta chain was documented in a study of blood T cell repertoires in COVID-19. Sequencing used immunoSEQ multiplex PCR; TCRdb keeps in-frame clones, though not all of them. Of under 300,000 clones in the sample, under 90% were seen once. Sequencing was performed on PBMCs or T cells enriched from blood (not recorded which). This TCR was sampled from a woman aged 40 to 50 who had recovered from COVID-19.

CDR3 nucleotide sequence: TGTGCCAGCAGTTACTCTGCACTAGCGGAAACCTACGAGCAGTACTTC. It encodes CASSYSALAETYEQYF. The J gene is TRBJ2-7, the V gene TRBV6-5; 8 bases are a match to TRBD2. The CDR3 covers 16 residues. Trimming at V came to 0 bases and at J to 2 bases, leaving 6 bases not matched to a gene. The V gene's germline CDR1 is MNHEY and CDR2 SVGAGI.